Listed below are T cell receptor beta chains from one sample, sequenced in a study of T cell responses to AZD1222 COVID-19 vaccine. The table came from immunoSEQ multiplex PCR; TCRdb's copy has only in-frame clones and leaves some out. The data hold more than 110,000 clones, with around nine tenths observed a single time. Sequenced here: peripheral blood, sampled 28 days after the second AZD1222 dose. These receptors were taken from an adult who received the AZD1222 COVID-19 vaccine. Each CDR3 is given with its conserved first and last residue. Each record gives: J gene, clone size, D gene, V gene, CDR3 protein, CDR3 DNA. D genes are given only for firm matches. For some rows the clone size is stated as once, few or many, or as a class when expanded; others skip it.

J: TRBJ2-7; size: once; D: NA; V: TRBV4-2; CDR3: CASSQGRDPLEQYF; DNA: TGTGCCAGCAGCCAAGGGCGAGACCCCCTAGAGCAGTACTTC
J: TRBJ2-1; size: NA; D: TRBD2; V: TRBV7-3; CDR3: CASSSSGGLQFF; DNA: TGTGCCAGCAGCTCCAGCGGGGGGCTGCAGTTCTTC
J: TRBJ2-1; size: once; D: NA; V: TRBV6-4; CDR3: CASNRRTFNEQFF; DNA: TGTGCCAGCAACCGACGGACTTTCAATGAGCAGTTCTTC
J: TRBJ1-4; size: NA; D: TRBD1; V: TRBV15; CDR3: CATSLWGQGNEKLFF; DNA: TGTGCCACCTCCCTGTGGGGACAGGGGAATGAAAAACTGTTTTTT
J: TRBJ2-1; size: NA; D: TRBD2; V: TRBV4-3; CDR3: CASSQLKGLAGNNEQFF; DNA: TGCGCCAGCAGCCAATTGAAGGGACTAGCGGGGAACAATGAGCAGTTCTTC
J: TRBJ2-2; size: NA; D: NA; V: TRBV11-2; CDR3: CASRSGPSRATGELFF; DNA: TGTGCCAGCAGGTCGGGACCGAGTAGAGCCACCGGGGAGCTGTTTTTT
J: TRBJ1-3; size: NA; D: TRBD1; V: TRBV25-1; CDR3: CASTGTEGNTIYF; DNA: TGTGCCAGCACCGGGACAGAAGGAAACACCATATATTTT
J: TRBJ2-2; size: NA; D: TRBD1; V: TRBV30; CDR3: CAWSRQGFGELFF; DNA: TGTGCCTGGAGTCGACAGGGATTCGGGGAGCTGTTTTTT
J: TRBJ2-6; size: NA; D: NA; V: TRBV30; CDR3: CAWSVPGAGANVLTF; DNA: TGTGCCTGGAGTGTACCAGGGGCTGGGGCCAACGTCCTGACTTTC
J: TRBJ1-1; size: NA; D: NA; V: TRBV7-2; CDR3: CASSSDPIGRYTEAFF; DNA: TGTGCCAGCAGCTCCGACCCGATAGGGCGGTACACTGAAGCTTTCTTT
J: TRBJ1-1; size: NA; D: TRBD1; V: TRBV28; CDR3: CASSSTGQGGGTEAFF; DNA: TGTGCCAGCAGTTCTACGGGACAGGGGGGAGGCACTGAAGCTTTCTTT
J: TRBJ1-5; size: NA; D: TRBD1; V: TRBV28; CDR3: CASSLNRGSSQDQPQHF; DNA: TGTGCCAGCAGTTTAAACAGGGGATCAAGTCAAGATCAGCCCCAGCATTTT
J: TRBJ1-4; size: NA; D: TRBD1; V: TRBV10-3; CDR3: CAISESEQGAKANEKLFF; DNA: TGTGCCATCAGTGAGTCTGAACAGGGGGCTAAGGCTAATGAAAAACTGTTTTTT
J: TRBJ2-3; size: NA; D: TRBD2; V: TRBV7-2; CDR3: CASSGGLAGVYTQYF; DNA: TGTGCCAGCAGCGGGGGACTAGCGGGGGTGTATACGCAGTATTTT
J: TRBJ2-3; size: NA; D: NA; V: TRBV29-1; CDR3: CSVDNPPTDTQYF; DNA: TGCAGCGTTGATAACCCGCCCACAGATACGCAGTATTTT
J: TRBJ2-7; size: NA; D: NA; V: TRBV28; CDR3: CASSLPRVAEQYF; DNA: TGTGCCAGCAGTTTACCAAGGGTAGCCGAGCAGTACTTC
J: TRBJ2-2; size: NA; D: NA; V: TRBV7-3; CDR3: CASSLGGLDTGELFF; DNA: TGTGCCAGCAGCTTAGGGGGGCTCGACACCGGGGAGCTGTTTTTT
J: TRBJ2-1; size: NA; D: NA; V: TRBV6-5; CDR3: CASISPTGPPVQFF; DNA: TGTGCCAGCATATCCCCAACTGGTCCTCCTGTGCAGTTCTTC
J: TRBJ1-2; size: NA; D: NA; V: TRBV5-1; CDR3: CASSADSRNGGYTF; DNA: TGCGCCAGCAGTGCCGACTCACGAAACGGTGGCTACACCTTC
J: TRBJ1-2; size: NA; D: TRBD1; V: TRBV3-1/TRBV3-2; CDR3: CASSPLPPGQGRVGGYTF; DNA: TGTGCCAGCAGCCCCTTACCCCCGGGACAGGGGAGGGTAGGGGGCTACACCTTC